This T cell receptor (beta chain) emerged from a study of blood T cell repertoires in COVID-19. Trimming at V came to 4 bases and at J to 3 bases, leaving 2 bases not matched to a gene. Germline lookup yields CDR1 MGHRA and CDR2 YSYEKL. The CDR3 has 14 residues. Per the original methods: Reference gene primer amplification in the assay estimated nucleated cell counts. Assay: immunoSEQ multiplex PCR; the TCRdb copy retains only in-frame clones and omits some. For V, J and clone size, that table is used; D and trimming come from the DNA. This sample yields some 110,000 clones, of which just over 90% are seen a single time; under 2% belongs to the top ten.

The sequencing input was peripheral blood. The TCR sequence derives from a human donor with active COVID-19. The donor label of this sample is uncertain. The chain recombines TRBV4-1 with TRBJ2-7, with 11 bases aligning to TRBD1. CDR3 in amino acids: CASSPGTGGYEQYF. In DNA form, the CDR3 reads TGCGCCAGCAGCCCCGGGACAGGGGGCTACGAGCAGTACTTC.